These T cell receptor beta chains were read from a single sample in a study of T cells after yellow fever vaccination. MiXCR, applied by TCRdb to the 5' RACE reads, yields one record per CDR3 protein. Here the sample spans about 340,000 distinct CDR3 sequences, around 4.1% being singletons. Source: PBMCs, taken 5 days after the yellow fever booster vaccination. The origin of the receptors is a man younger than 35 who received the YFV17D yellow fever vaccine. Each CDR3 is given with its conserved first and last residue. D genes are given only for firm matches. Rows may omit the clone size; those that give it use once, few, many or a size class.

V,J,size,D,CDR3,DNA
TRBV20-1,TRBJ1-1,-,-,CSVKKMDTEAFF,TGCAGTGTCAAGAAAATGGACACTGAAGCTTTCTTT
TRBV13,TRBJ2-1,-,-,CASSLILGPSPRGDEQFF,TGTGCCAGCAGCTTAATTTTGGGGCCTAGCCCAAGAGGCGATGAGCAGTTCTTC
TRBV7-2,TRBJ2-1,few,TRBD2,CASSSAGGGKGQFF,TGTGCCAGCAGCTCCGCTGGCGGGGGGAAGGGGCAGTTCTTC
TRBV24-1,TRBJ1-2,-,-,CATSDGFGGYTF,TGTGCCACCAGTGATGGTTTCGGTGGCTACACCTTC
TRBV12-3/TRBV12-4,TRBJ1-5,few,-,CASSLPQGRGLNQPQHF,TGTGCCAGCAGTCTTCCTCAGGGTCGGGGATTGAATCAGCCCCAGCATTTT
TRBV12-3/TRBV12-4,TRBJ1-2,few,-,CASSLRHQMNGYTF,TGTGCCAGCAGCTTGAGGCACCAGATGAATGGCTACACCTTC
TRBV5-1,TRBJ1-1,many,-,CASSLQGLSENTEAFF,TGCGCCAGCAGCTTGCAGGGACTCTCCGAAAACACTGAAGCTTTCTTT
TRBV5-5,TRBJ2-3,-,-,CASSLALDTQYF,TGTGCCAGCAGCTTGGCATTAGATACGCAGTATTTT
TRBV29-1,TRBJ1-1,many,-,CSVGFGEAFF,TGCAGCGTCGGTTTCGGGGAAGCTTTCTTT
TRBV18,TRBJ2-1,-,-,CASSPLSSMQSNEQFF,TGTGCCAGCTCACCTCTGTCCAGTATGCAAAGCAATGAGCAGTTCTTC
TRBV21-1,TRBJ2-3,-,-,CASSKGRGPTSGDLTDTQYF,TGTGCCAGCAGCAAAGGCAGGGGGCCGACTAGCGGGGACCTCACAGATACGCAGTATTTT
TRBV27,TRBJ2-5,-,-,CASSLSTRGDQYF,TGTGCCAGCAGTTTATCTACTAGGGGTGACCAGTACTTC
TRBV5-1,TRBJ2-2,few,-,CASSLVGLGTGELFF,TGCGCCAGCAGCTTGGTGGGGCTTGGCACCGGGGAGCTGTTTTTT
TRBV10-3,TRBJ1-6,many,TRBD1,CAISEGQGRPPLHF,TGTGCCATCAGTGAGGGACAGGGAAGGCCACCCCTCCACTTT
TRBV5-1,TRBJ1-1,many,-,CASSLSQDALALNTEAFF,TGCGCCAGCAGCCTATCACAGGACGCACTGGCCTTGAACACTGAAGCTTTCTTT
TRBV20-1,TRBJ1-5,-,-,CSARARDLQPQHF,TGCAGTGCTAGGGCCCGTGATCTTCAGCCCCAGCATTTT
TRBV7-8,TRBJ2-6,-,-,CASSLARLLSGANVLTF,TGTGCCAGCAGCTTAGCGCGTCTGCTCTCTGGGGCCAACGTCCTGACTTTC
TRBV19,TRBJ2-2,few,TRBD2,CASSIPGLAGGYGTGELFF,TGTGCCAGTAGTATTCCTGGACTAGCGGGCGGATACGGAACCGGGGAGCTGTTTTTT
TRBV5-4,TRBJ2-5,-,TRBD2,CASSLDLKRGFQETQYF,TGTGCCAGCAGCTTGGATCTGAAGCGGGGGTTCCAAGAGACCCAGTACTTC
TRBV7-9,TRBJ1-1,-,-,CASTPGREGAFF,TGTGCCAGCACTCCTGGGAGGGAGGGAGCTTTCTTT
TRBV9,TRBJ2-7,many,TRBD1,CASSVAGQSYEQYF,TGTGCCAGCAGCGTAGCGGGACAGTCATACGAGCAGTACTTC
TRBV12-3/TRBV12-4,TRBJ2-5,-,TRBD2,CASSLAGSGGVQYQETQYF,TGTGCCAGCAGTTTAGCTGGGAGCGGGGGTGTCCAGTACCAAGAGACCCAGTACTTC
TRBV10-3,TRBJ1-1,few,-,CAIRETQRNTEAFF,TGTGCCATCAGGGAGACACAGAGGAACACTGAAGCTTTCTTT
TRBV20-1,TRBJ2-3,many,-,CSARDTVGRGATDTQYF,TGCAGTGCTAGAGATACAGTGGGGAGAGGGGCCACAGATACGCAGTATTTT
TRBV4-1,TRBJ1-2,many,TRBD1,CASSLEWTGPGGYTF,TGCGCCAGCAGCCTAGAGTGGACAGGGCCCGGGGGCTACACCTTC
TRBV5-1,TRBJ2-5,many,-,CASFSYQGPETQYF,TGCGCCAGCTTCAGCTATCAGGGGCCGGAGACCCAGTACTTC
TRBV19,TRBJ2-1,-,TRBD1,CASSIIGRTGPSSYNEQFF,TGTGCCAGTAGTATAATTGGAAGGACAGGCCCTTCCTCCTACAATGAGCAGTTCTTC
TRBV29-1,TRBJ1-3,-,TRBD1,CSVVDRGPNTIYF,TGCAGCGTTGTAGACAGGGGGCCGAACACCATATATTTT
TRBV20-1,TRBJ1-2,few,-,CSASAGENTF,TGCAGTGCTAGCGCAGGGGAAAACACCTTC
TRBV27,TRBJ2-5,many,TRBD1,CASRGTGETQYF,TGTGCCAGCAGAGGGACAGGGGAGACCCAGTACTTC
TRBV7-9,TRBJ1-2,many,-,CASSISTNYGYTF,TGTGCCAGCAGCATCAGTACTAACTATGGCTACACCTTC